This section outlines one T cell receptor beta chain sequence together with its context. CDR3 length: 12 residues. Unmatched junction bases numbered 1, after V lost 1 base and J lost 8 bases. Germline lookup yields CDR1 KGHSH and CDR2 LQKENI. Using immunoSEQ multiplex PCR, the repertoire was profiled, and TCRdb retains in-frame clones only, with some absent. The sample holds more than 45,000 clones, under 80% seen once. The data belong to a study of blood T cell repertoires in COVID-19. Study as a whole: In each case, the material was cDNA or gDNA derived from T cells, B-cell-depleted T cells, or PBMCs.

What was sequenced was peripheral blood. The sequence was obtained from a human donor in a cohort sampled during active COVID-19. The rearrangement joins TRBV18 to TRBJ1-1; 7 nucleotides match TRBD1. The CDR3 loop reads CASSPQDREAFF. CDR3 in DNA: TGTGCCAGCTCACCACAGGACAGGGAAGCTTTCTTT.